The 6 T cell receptor beta chains reported below all come from one sample, sequenced in a study of cytomegalovirus exposure and HLA in healthy donors. The study ran its PCR with 60 Vbeta and 13 Jbeta primers. Data came from immunoSEQ multiplex PCR; TCRdb stores just in-frame clones and leaves some out. The table has 150,000 to 200,000 clones, more than 60% seen once; the top ten hold roughly 1.5%. What was sequenced was PBMCs. The receptor set was obtained from a woman in her 30s in good health and CMV-seronegative.

The gene calls are TRBV5-1 and TRBJ2-1, with TRBD2 matching over 9 bases. Unmatched junction bases numbered 11, after V lost 5 bases and J lost 5 bases. The germline V gene has CDR1 SGHRS and CDR2 YFSETQ. The CDR3 sequence is 16 residues long. CDR3 amino acids: CASSELRGGSNNEQFF. The CDR3 nucleotides are TGCGCCAGCAGTGAATTGCGGGGGGGCAGTAACAATGAGCAGTTCTTC.

The rearrangement joins TRBV18 to TRBJ1-1; 7 bases align to TRBD1. The CDR3 is 15 amino acids. The ends lost 6 bases at V and 2 bases at J; junction bases unmatched: 9. The V gene's germline CDR1 is KGHSH and CDR2 LQKENI. The chain's CDR3 is CASSPFTGENTEAFF. For the CDR3, the DNA is TGTGCCAGCTCCCCGTTTACAGGGGAAAACACTGAAGCTTTCTTT.

J is TRBJ1-2 and V is TRBV5-8; perhaps TRBD1 as D (6 bases). Trimming shortened V by 4 bases and J by 1 base, and 14 bases separated the two germline ends. Germline-derived CDR1 and CDR2 are SGHTS and YDEGEE. The CDR3 length is 15 residues. CDR3 sequence: CASSPRQAINYGYTF. The CDR3 DNA sequence: TGTGCCAGCAGCCCTCGACAGGCGATTAACTATGGCTACACCTTC.

This chain connects TRBV25-1 to TRBJ2-3; D unresolved. V was pared by 1 base and J by 2 bases, with 7 bases between. The CDR3 runs 14 residues. The germline CDR1 and CDR2 sequences are MGHDK and SYGVNS. CDR3: CASSEWAFTDTQYF. The CDR3 DNA reads TGTGCCAGCAGTGAATGGGCTTTCACAGATACGCAGTATTTT.

The chain employs TRBV5-4 and TRBJ2-7, with TRBD2 matching 10 bases. Germline trimming cut 4 bases from V and 4 bases from J; bases unmatched to any gene: 2. The CDR3 is made up of 13 amino acids. Germline CDR1 reads SGHNT; CDR2 reads YYREEE (reference sequence). CDR3 sequence: CASSRTSGYEQYF. DNA of the CDR3: TGTGCCAGCAGCAGGACTAGCGGTTACGAGCAGTACTTC.

The chain recombines TRBV5-1 with TRBJ2-1; TRBD2 matches at 9 bases. The CDR3 is 15 residues long. With V trimmed by 2 bases and J by 6 bases, 6 bases remained unmatched. Germline CDR1 reads SGHRS; CDR2 reads YFSETQ. The CDR3 reads CASSFSGLASNEQFF. The CDR3 bases are TGCGCCAGCAGCTTCTCGGGACTAGCTTCCAATGAGCAGTTCTTC.